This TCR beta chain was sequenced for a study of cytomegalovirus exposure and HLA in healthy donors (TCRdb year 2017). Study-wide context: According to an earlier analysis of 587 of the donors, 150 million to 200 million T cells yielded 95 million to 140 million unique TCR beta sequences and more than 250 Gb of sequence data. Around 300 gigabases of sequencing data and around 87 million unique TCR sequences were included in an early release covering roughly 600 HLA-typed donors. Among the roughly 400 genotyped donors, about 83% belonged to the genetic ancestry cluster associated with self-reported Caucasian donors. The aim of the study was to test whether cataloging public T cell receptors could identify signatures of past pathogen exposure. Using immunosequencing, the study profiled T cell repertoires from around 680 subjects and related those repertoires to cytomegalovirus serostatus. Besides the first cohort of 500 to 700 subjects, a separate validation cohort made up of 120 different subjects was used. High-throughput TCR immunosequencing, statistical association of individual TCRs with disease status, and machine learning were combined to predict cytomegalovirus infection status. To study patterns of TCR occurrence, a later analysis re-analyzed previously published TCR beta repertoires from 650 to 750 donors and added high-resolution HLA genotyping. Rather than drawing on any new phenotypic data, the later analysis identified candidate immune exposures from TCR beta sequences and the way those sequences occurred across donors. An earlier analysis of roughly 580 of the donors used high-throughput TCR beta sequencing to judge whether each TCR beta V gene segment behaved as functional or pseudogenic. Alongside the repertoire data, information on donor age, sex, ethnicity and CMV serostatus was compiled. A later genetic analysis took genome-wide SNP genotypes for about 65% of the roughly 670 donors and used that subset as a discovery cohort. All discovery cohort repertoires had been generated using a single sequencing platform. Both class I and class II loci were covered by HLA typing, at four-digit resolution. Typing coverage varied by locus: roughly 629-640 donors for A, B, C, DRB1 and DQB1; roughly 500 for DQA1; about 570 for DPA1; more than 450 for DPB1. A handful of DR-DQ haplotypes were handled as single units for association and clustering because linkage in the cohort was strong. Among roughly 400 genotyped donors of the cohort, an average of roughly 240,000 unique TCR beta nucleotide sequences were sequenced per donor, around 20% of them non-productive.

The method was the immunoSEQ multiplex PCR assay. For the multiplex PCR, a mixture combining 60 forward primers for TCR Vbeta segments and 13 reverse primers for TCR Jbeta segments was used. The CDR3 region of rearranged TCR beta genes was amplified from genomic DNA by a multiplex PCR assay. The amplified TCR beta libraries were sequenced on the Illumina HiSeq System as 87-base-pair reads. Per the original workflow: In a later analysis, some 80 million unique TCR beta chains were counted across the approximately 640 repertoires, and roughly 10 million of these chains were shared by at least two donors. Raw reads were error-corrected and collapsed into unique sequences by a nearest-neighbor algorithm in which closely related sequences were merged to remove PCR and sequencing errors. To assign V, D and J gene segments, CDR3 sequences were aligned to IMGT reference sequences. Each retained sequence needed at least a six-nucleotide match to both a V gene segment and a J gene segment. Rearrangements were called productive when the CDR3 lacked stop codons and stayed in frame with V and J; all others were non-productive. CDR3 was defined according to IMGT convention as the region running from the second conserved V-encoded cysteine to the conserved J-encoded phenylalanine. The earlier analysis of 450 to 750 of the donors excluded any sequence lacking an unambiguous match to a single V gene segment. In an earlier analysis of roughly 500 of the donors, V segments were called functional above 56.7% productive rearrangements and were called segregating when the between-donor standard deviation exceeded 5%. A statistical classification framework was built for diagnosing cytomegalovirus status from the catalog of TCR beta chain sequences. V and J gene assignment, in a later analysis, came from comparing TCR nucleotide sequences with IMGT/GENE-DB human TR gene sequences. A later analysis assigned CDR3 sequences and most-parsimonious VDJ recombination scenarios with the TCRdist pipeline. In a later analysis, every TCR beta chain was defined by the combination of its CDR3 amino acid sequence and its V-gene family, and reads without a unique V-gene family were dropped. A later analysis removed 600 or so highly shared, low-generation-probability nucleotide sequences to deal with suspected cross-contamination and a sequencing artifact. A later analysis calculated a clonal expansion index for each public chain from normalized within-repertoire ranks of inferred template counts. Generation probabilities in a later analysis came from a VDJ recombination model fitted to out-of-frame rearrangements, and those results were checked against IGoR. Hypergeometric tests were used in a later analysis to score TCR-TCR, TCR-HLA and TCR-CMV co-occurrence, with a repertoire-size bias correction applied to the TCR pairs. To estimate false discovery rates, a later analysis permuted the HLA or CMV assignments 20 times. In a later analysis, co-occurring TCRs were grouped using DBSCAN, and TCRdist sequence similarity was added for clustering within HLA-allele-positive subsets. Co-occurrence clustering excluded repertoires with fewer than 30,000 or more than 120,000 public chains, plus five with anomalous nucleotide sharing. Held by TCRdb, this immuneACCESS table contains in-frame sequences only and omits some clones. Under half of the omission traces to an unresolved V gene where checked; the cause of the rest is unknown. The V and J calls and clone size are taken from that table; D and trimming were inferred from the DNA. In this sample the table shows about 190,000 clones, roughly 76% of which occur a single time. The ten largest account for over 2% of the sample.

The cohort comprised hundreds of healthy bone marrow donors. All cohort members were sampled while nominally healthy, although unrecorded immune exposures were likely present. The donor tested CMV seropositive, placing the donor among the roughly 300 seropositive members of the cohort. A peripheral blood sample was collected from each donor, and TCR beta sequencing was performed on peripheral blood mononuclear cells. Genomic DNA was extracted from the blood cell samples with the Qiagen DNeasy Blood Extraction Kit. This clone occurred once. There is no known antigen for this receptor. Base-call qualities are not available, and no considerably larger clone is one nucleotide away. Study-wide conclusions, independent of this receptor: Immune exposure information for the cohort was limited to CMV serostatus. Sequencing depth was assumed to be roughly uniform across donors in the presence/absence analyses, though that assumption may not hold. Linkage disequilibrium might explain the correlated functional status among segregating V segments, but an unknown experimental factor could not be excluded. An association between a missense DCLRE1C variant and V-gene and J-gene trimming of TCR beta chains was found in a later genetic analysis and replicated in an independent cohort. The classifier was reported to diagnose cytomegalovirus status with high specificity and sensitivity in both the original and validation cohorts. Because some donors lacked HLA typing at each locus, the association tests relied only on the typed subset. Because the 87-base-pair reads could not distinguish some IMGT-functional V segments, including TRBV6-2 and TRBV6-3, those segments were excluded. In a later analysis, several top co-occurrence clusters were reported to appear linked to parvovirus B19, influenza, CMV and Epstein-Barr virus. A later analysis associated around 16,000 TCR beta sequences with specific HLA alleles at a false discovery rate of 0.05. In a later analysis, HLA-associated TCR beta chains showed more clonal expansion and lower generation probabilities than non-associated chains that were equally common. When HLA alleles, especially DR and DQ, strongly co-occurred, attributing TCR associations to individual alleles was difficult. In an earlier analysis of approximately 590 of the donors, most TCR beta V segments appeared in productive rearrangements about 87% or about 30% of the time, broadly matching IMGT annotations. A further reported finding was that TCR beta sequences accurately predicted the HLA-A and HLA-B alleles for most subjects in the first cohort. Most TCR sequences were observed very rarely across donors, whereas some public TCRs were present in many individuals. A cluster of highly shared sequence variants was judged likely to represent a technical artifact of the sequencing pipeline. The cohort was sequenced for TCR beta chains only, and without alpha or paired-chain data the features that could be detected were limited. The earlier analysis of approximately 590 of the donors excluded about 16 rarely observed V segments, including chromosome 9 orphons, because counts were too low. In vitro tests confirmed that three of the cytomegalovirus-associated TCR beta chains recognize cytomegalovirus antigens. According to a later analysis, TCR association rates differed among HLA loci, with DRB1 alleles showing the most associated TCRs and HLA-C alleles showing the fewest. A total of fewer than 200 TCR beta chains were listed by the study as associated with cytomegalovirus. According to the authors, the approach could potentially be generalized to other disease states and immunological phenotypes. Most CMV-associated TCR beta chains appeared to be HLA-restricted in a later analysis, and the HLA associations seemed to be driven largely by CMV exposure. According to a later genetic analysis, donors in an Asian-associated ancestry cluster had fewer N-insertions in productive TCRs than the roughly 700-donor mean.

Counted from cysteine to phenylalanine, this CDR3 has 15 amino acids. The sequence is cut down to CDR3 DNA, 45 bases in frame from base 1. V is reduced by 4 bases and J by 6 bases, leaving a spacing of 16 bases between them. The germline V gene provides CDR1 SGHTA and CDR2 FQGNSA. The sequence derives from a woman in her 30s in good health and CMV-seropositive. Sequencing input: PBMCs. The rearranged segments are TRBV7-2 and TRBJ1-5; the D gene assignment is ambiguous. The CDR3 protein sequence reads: CASSSTRAMGQPQHF. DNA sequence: TGTGCCAGCAGCTCGACGAGGGCTATGGGTCAGCCCCAGCATTTT.